This TCR beta chain was captured in a study of cytomegalovirus exposure and HLA in healthy donors. General study results and limits: Reports described diagnosis of cytomegalovirus status by the classifier as highly specific and sensitive.

Details on this clone: The antigen remains unidentified.

Vbeta (60) and Jbeta (13) primers were used in the PCR. TCRdb's copy holds only in-frame clones and misses some; the assay was immunoSEQ multiplex PCR. Of 150,000 to 200,000 clones listed, 70% to 80% are singletons. This CDR3 is 14 amino acids long. The source material was PBMCs. The genes are TRBV21-1 and TRBJ2-1; the table's TRBD1 call for D was not verified on the DNA. TRBV21-1 is given as a pseudogene. The TCR comes from a man younger than 35 in good health and CMV-seropositive. CDR3: CASSKAQGVDEQFF. The CDR3 DNA follows: TGTGCCAGCAGCAAAGCGCAGGGTGTCGATGAGCAGTTCTTC.